Shown below are 27 T cell receptor beta chains from a single sample sequenced in a study of blood T cell repertoires in COVID-19. Clones were sequenced by immunoSEQ multiplex PCR, and TCRdb holds only the in-frame ones, with some missing. The repertoire holds under 150,000 clones, with under 90% as singletons. The material sequenced was PBMCs or T cells enriched from blood (not recorded which). The receptor source for this set is a man aged 50-59 years in a cohort exposed to, infected with or recovered from COVID-19 (not recorded which).

The chain uses TRBV2 and TRBJ2-7, with 14 bases lining up with TRBD2. V was clipped by 5 bases and J by 7 bases; unmatched bases: 10. The CDR3 runs 16 residues. CDR1 is SNHLY and CDR2 is FYNNEI in the germline V gene. Here the CDR3 reads CASSPPGTSGSGEQYF. In DNA, the CDR3 is TGTGCCAGCAGTCCCCCCGGGACTAGCGGGAGCGGAGAGCAGTACTTC. Full variable domain (missing parts from reference TRBV2 and TRBJ2-7): EPEVTQTPSHQVTQMGQEVILRCVPISNHLYFYWYRQILGQKVEFLVSFYNNEISEKSEIFDDQFSVERPDGSNFTLKIRSTKLEDSAMYFCASSPPGTSGSGEQYFGPGTRLTVT.

This sequence joins TRBV30 and TRBJ2-3, with TRBD2 matching 11 bases. The V gene's germline CDR1 is GTSNPN and CDR2 SVGIG (reference sequence). Trimming at V came to 2 bases and at J to 2 bases, leaving 3 bases not matched to a gene. This CDR3 is built from 15 residues. The CDR3 sequence is CAWSRLAGITDTQYF. CDR3 DNA sequence: TGTGCCTGGAGTAGACTAGCGGGGATCACAGATACGCAGTATTTT.

The chain is built from TRBV7-2 and TRBJ2-7; D is possibly TRBD1 (7 bases). This CDR3 has 18 amino acids. Germline values: CDR1 SGHTA, CDR2 FQGNSA. The V end was cut by 2 bases, the J end by 2 bases, with 22 bases between. DNA for the CDR3: TGTGCCAGCAGCTTACTCCCGGGAGCCGGGACAGCACCCTACGAGCAGTACTTC. This translates into CASSLLPGAGTAPYEQYF.

This clone has just one count. The chain joins TRBV6-5 to TRBJ2-7; D perhaps matches TRBD1 (6 bases). Deletions cut 4 bases from V and 3 bases from J, with 16 bases between. Per germline, CDR1 MNHEY and CDR2 SVGAGI. The CDR3 sequence is 15 residues long. CDR3 protein: CASSLEAGAIYEQYF. The DNA for the CDR3 is TGTGCCAGCAGTTTAGAGGCAGGGGCCATCTACGAGCAGTACTTC.

V and J are TRBV27 and TRBJ1-5, with 9 positions matching TRBD1. V gave up 7 bases and J gave up 1 base; unmatched junction bases: 5. The CDR3 is 15 residues long. Germline CDR1 and CDR2: MNHEY and SMNVEV (reference sequence). The CDR3 region is CASNSGTGSNQPQHF. The CDR3 DNA is TGTGCCAGCAACTCCGGGACAGGGAGCAATCAGCCCCAGCATTTT.

The rearrangement uses TRBV4-2 and TRBJ2-1; 9 nucleotides agree with TRBD2. This CDR3 region has 18 residues. V lost 0 bases and J lost 10; bases outside the gene matches: 16. Germline V gene lookup returns CDR1 LGHNA and CDR2 YNFKEQ. The CDR3 coding sequence is TGTGCCAGCAGCCAAGAAAAGTCGGGTAGCGGGGGCCTAGAAGAGCAGTTCTTC. This gives the protein CASSQEKSGSGGLEEQFF.

The sample holds many counts of this clone. V gene TRBV15 combines with J gene TRBJ1-1, with D possibly matching TRBD1 (6 bases). The CDR3 runs 15 residues. Trimming removed 1 base from V and 3 bases from J, with 12 bases in between. From germline, CDR1 is LNHNV and CDR2 YYDKDF (reference sequence). The CDR3 spells CATSRVTGWDTEAFF. The CDR3, as DNA: TGTGCCACCAGCAGAGTCACAGGGTGGGACACTGAAGCTTTCTTT.

This chain joins TRBV30 and TRBJ2-3, with D unclear. The CDR3 totals 13 residues. The V gene lost 7 bases and the J gene lost 0 bases, with 11 bases spanning the gap. The germline CDR1 and CDR2 sequences are GTSNPN and SVGIG (reference sequence). CDR3 coding DNA: TGTGCCTCTCACCGCGGAAGCACAGATACGCAGTATTTT. It codes for CASHRGSTDTQYF. Using reference TRBV30 and TRBJ2-3 for the parts outside the CDR3, the full variable domain is SQTIHQWPATLVQPVGSPLSLECTVEGTSNPNLYWYRQAAGRGLQLLFYSVGIGQISSEVPQNLSASRPQDRQFILSSKKLLLSDSGFYLCASHRGSTDTQYFGPGTRLTVL.

V usage is TRBV13 and J usage is TRBJ1-2, with D tentatively TRBD1 (5 bases). V lost 2 bases and J lost 8, with 15 bases in between. Germline lookup yields CDR1 PRHDT and CDR2 FYEKMQ (reference sequence). The CDR3 consists of 14 residues. CDR3 loop: CASSLHSWAGGYTF. CDR3 DNA: TGTGCCAGCAGCTTACATTCGTGGGCAGGGGGCTACACCTTC.

This clone was seen only once. V gene TRBV7-8 combines with J gene TRBJ1-6; TRBD1 aligns across 10 bases. Germline trimming cut 5 bases from V and 9 bases from J; bases unmatched to any gene: 4. Germline V CDR1 and CDR2: SGHVS, FQNEAQ. The CDR3 totals 14 residues. As DNA, the CDR3 is TGTGCCAGCAGCCCTGGACAGGGGGGTTCACCCCTCCACTTT. It codes for CASSPGQGGSPLHF.

The chain couples TRBV5-5 to TRBJ1-3, with 10 bases that match TRBD1. J gave up 0 bases and V 3 bases, and 6 bases lay outside the gene matches. The CDR3 runs to 17 residues. Germline V CDR1 and CDR2: SGHKS, YYEKEE (reference sequence). CDR3 residues: CASSSGQGLLSGNTIYF. The CDR3 DNA is TGTGCCAGCAGCTCGGGACAGGGGTTACTCTCTGGAAACACCATATATTTT.

V usage is TRBV2 and J usage is TRBJ1-5; TRBD1 aligns across 7 bases. Germline CDR1 SNHLY, CDR2 FYNNEI. The CDR3 length is 15 residues. After removal of 6 bases from V and 4 bases from J, the junction contained 9 bases not matched to a gene. The CDR3 coding sequence is TGTGCCAGCAGGAGGGGGACAGCTCCGAATCAGCCCCAGCATTTT. It encodes CASRRGTAPNQPQHF.

V and J are TRBV29-1 and TRBJ2-7, with no clear D. The V end was cut by 7 bases, the J end by 0 bases, with 13 bases between. CDR3 length: 13 residues. Germline CDR1 SQVTM, CDR2 ANQGSEA. The CDR3 sequence: CSAVTFTSYEQYF. In nucleotides, the CDR3 is TGCAGCGCGGTGACTTTCACCTCCTACGAGCAGTACTTC.

The chain uses TRBV18 and TRBJ2-2; 9 positions match TRBD2. This CDR3 contains 16 residues. Trimming took 1 base from V and 4 from J; bases not matched to a gene: 4. Germline V lookup: CDR1 KGHSH, CDR2 LQKENI. The CDR3 DNA sequence: TGTGCCAGCTCACCACGGACTAGCGTCGCCACCGGGGAGCTGTTTTTT. Translating it yields CASSPRTSVATGELFF.

This clone was recorded once. The genes are TRBV5-6 and TRBJ1-2, with D maybe TRBD1 (6 bases). With 1 base removed from V and 6 bases from J, the gap between germline ends came to 10 bases. The CDR3 has 13 residues. Germline V gene sequence: CDR1 SGHDT, CDR2 YYEEEE. CDR3 loop: CASSLMGAHGYTF. The CDR3 DNA is TGTGCCAGCAGCTTGATGGGGGCGCATGGCTACACCTTC.

The genes are TRBV9 and TRBJ2-2; TRBD1 agrees at 10 bases. Germline loops: CDR1 SGDLS, CDR2 YYNGEE. The CDR3 loop spans 17 amino acids. J gave up 2 bases and V 4 bases, and 8 bases lay outside the gene matches. CDR3 sequence reads: CASSTPQTGGNTGELFF. The CDR3 DNA follows: TGTGCCAGCAGCACGCCTCAGACAGGGGGCAACACCGGGGAGCTGTTTTTT. Combining the CDR3 with reference TRBV9 and TRBJ2-2 gives the whole variable domain DSGVTQTPKHLITATGQRVTLRCSPRSGDLSVYWYQQSLDQGLQFLIQYYNGEERAKGNILERFSAQQFPDLHSELNLSSLELGDSALYFCASSTPQTGGNTGELFFGEGSRLTVL.

This sequence joins TRBV7-9 and TRBJ1-5, with D perhaps TRBD1 (5 bases). The germline CDR1 and CDR2 sequences are SEHNR and FQNEAQ (reference sequence). The ends were cut back, 6 bases at V and 0 bases at J, with 9 bases in the middle. The CDR3 covers 14 residues. The CDR3 nucleotides read TGTGCCAGCAGAGCAGGGAATAGCAATCAGCCCCAGCATTTT. Translated: CASRAGNSNQPQHF.

This chain links TRBV27 with TRBJ2-1, with 11 bases lining up with TRBD2. V trimming: 5 bases; J trimming: 6 bases; junction bases outside the gene matches: 6. The CDR3 length is 15 residues. The germline V gene encodes CDR1 MNHEY and CDR2 SMNVEV (reference sequence). The CDR3 coding sequence is TGTGCCAGCAGTCTAGCGGGAGGCCGTAGCAATGAGCAGTTCTTC. Translated, it gives CASSLAGGRSNEQFF.

This clone was picked up one time. The CDR3 sequence is CASSLSRTGSYEQYF. CDR3 bases: TGTGCCAGCAGCTTGTCCCGGACAGGGAGTTACGAGCAGTACTTC. The chain carries TRBV11-2 and TRBJ2-7, with TRBD1 matching 8 bases. This CDR3 comprises 15 residues. Germline CDR1 and CDR2: SGHAT and FQNNGV. Germline trimming cut 3 bases from V and 4 bases from J; bases unmatched to any gene: 8.

The J gene is TRBJ2-3, the V gene TRBV15; 9 positions agree with TRBD1. This CDR3 has 14 residues. The germline gives CDR1 LNHNV, CDR2 YYDKDF (reference sequence). The V segment lost 8 bases and the J segment 4 bases; nucleotides outside the gene matches: 7. The CDR3 reads CATSGTGYPDTQYF. The CDR3 DNA follows: TGTGCCACCTCGGGGACAGGGTACCCAGATACGCAGTATTTT.

For the CDR3, the DNA is TGTGCCAGCAGCTTCCGAGCGGGCAATGAGCAGTTCTTC. This gives the protein CASSFRAGNEQFF. The chain combines TRBV11-3 with TRBJ2-1; D perhaps matches TRBD2 (6 bases). V dropped 3 bases and J dropped 6 bases, with 9 bases sitting between them. In germline, CDR1 is SGHNT, CDR2 YENEEA. The CDR3 has 13 residues.

The chain uses TRBV2 and TRBJ1-1; D not resolved. The V end lost 6 bases, the J end lost 1 base, and 15 bases lay between the germline ends. Germline V gene sequence: CDR1 SNHLY, CDR2 FYNNEI. This CDR3 has 15 amino acids. CDR3 in DNA: TGTGCCAGCAGCCTGGACTCCATGGGGAACACTGAAGCTTTCTTT. Translating it yields CASSLDSMGNTEAFF.

The rearrangement joins TRBV7-4 to TRBJ1-5; possible D gene TRBD1, 5 bases. The CDR3 is 15 residues long. Trimming took 4 bases from V and 0 from J, leaving 10 bases between them. Germline assignment: CDR1 SGHVT and CDR2 SQSDAQ. CDR3 residues: CASSSQADSNQPQHF. DNA for the CDR3: TGTGCCAGCAGCTCACAGGCAGATAGCAATCAGCCCCAGCATTTT.

This clone was picked up a small number of times. The chain carries TRBV30 and TRBJ1-2; possible D gene TRBD1, 5 bases. The CDR3 runs 11 residues. The ends were cut back, 0 bases at V and 13 bases at J, with 12 bases in the middle. Per the germline V gene, CDR1 is GTSNPN and CDR2 is SVGIG (reference sequence). The CDR3 DNA sequence: TGTGCCTGGAGTGTGTCGGGGGAGTGCACCTTC. Translating it yields CAWSVSGECTF. Together with reference TRBV30 and TRBJ1-2, the CDR3 gives the full variable domain: SQTIHQWPATLVQPVGSPLSLECTVEGTSNPNLYWYRQAAGRGLQLLFYSVGIGQISSEVPQNLSASRPQDRQFILSSKKLLLSDSGFYLCAWSVSGECTFGSGTRLTVV.

The J gene is TRBJ1-4, the V gene TRBV25-1; D is uncertain. The CDR3 totals 14 residues. Germline lookup yields CDR1 MGHDK and CDR2 SYGVNS. The V and J ends lost 5 bases and 6 bases respectively, with 13 bases between them. The CDR3 region is CASSPETLYEKLFF. CDR3 sequence (DNA): TGTGCCAGCAGTCCTGAGACATTGTATGAAAAACTGTTTTTT.

The chain employs TRBV30 and TRBJ1-6; the match to TRBD1 covers 7 bases. The V segment lost 0 bases and the J segment 9 bases; nucleotides outside the gene matches: 8. This CDR3 region has 15 residues. Germline CDR1 is GTSNPN and CDR2 is SVGIG (reference sequence). This chain's CDR3 is CAWSVLDRDGSPLHF. The CDR3, as DNA: TGTGCCTGGAGTGTCCTAGACAGGGACGGTTCACCCCTCCACTTT.

This clone came up a few times. As DNA, the CDR3 is TGTGCCAGCAGCTTAGTTTCAGAACGGGGGTCTGAGCAGTTCTTC. Translated: CASSLVSERGSEQFF. J is TRBJ2-1 and V is TRBV7-8, with D tentatively TRBD2 (6 bases). Germline CDR1 reads SGHVS; CDR2 reads FQNEAQ. The length of the CDR3 is 15 residues. Trimming pared 1 base from V and 9 bases from J, leaving 16 bases between.